These T cell receptor beta chains were read from a single sample in a study of blood T cell repertoires in COVID-19. The repertoire was sequenced with immunoSEQ multiplex PCR; TCRdb's copy has only in-frame clones and lacks some. The sample includes 300,000 or so clones, over 80% of them seen just once. The source material was peripheral blood. The source is a woman in her forties with acute or convalescent COVID-19. Each CDR3 is given with its conserved first and last residue. A D gene is named only where the DNA matches it firmly. Where a row states a size, it is once, few, many or the class of an expanded clone; other rows omit it.

d_gene	abundance	j_gene	v_gene	CDR3aa	CDR3nt
NA	NA	TRBJ2-2	TRBV5-1	CASSEAQGSNTGELFF	TGCGCCAGCAGTGAGGCTCAGGGGTCGAACACCGGGGAGCTGTTTTTT
NA	NA	TRBJ1-2	TRBV12-3/TRBV12-4	CASSLRFYYGYTF	TGTGCCAGCAGCCTCAGGTTTTACTATGGCTACACCTTC
NA	NA	TRBJ1-2	TRBV13	CASSLGTVYGYTF	TGTGCCAGCAGCTTAGGGACAGTCTATGGCTACACCTTC
NA	NA	TRBJ1-3	TRBV4-2	CASSYFTRTAGNTIYF	TGTGCCAGCAGCTATTTTACTCGGACAGCGGGAAACACCATATATTTT
TRBD2	NA	TRBJ2-1	TRBV4-1	CASSQAKTPGLAGNEQFF	TGCGCCAGCAGCCAAGCCAAAACGCCGGGACTAGCGGGGAATGAGCAGTTCTTC
TRBD1	NA	TRBJ1-1	TRBV10-1	CASSSGTGRAFF	TGCGCCAGCAGTTCCGGGACAGGGCGAGCTTTCTTT
NA	NA	TRBJ1-6	TRBV19	CASSIAGSAYNSPLHF	TGTGCCAGTAGTATCGCAGGTTCCGCTTATAATTCACCCCTCCACTTT
NA	NA	TRBJ1-5	TRBV6-5	CASSPWGGLNQPQHF	TGTGCCAGCAGCCCCTGGGGGGGATTGAATCAGCCCCAGCATTTT
TRBD1	NA	TRBJ2-2	TRBV18	CASSPNYRGANTGELFF	TGTGCCAGCTCACCTAATTACAGGGGGGCGAACACCGGGGAGCTGTTTTTT
NA	NA	TRBJ1-2	TRBV4-1	CASSQDFGRQDYGYTF	TGCGCCAGCAGCCAAGATTTCGGCAGGCAGGACTATGGCTACACCTTC
NA	NA	TRBJ2-2	TRBV25-1	CASSLVGGTGELFF	TGTGCCAGCAGTTTGGTAGGGGGTACCGGGGAGCTGTTTTTT
NA	few	TRBJ1-1	TRBV28	CASSFINRVMNTEAFF	TGTGCCAGCAGTTTTATTAACAGAGTAATGAACACTGAAGCTTTCTTT
NA	NA	TRBJ1-3	TRBV5-1	CASSLGQAGNTIYF	TGCGCCAGCAGCTTGGGGCAGGCTGGAAACACCATATATTTT
NA	NA	TRBJ1-1	TRBV12-3/TRBV12-4	CASSSREAFF	TGTGCCAGCAGTTCCCGTGAAGCTTTCTTT
NA	NA	TRBJ1-1	TRBV4-1	CASSQDPGSPNTEAFF	TGCGCCAGCAGCCAAGATCCGGGGTCCCCTAACACTGAAGCTTTCTTT
NA	NA	TRBJ2-3	TRBV4-1	CASSQTSGVDTQYF	TGCGCCAGCAGCCAGACTTCCGGGGTGGATACGCAGTATTTT
NA	NA	TRBJ1-1	TRBV2	CASRIWTLMNTEAFF	TGTGCCAGCAGGATCTGGACACTAATGAACACTGAAGCTTTCTTT
NA	few	TRBJ1-1	TRBV19	CASSEDRLNTEAFF	TGTGCCAGTAGTGAGGACAGATTGAACACTGAAGCTTTCTTT
TRBD1	NA	TRBJ1-2	TRBV14	CASSQTDRGLGYTF	TGTGCCAGCAGCCAAACGGACAGGGGGCTCGGCTACACCTTC
TRBD1	NA	TRBJ2-5	TRBV5-4	CASSLGDRGLRETQYF	TGTGCCAGCAGCTTGGGGGACAGGGGATTGAGAGAGACCCAGTACTTC
NA	NA	TRBJ1-5	TRBV19	CASSTDPDGADQPQHF	TGTGCCAGTAGTACCGACCCTGATGGAGCAGATCAGCCCCAGCATTTT
NA	NA	TRBJ1-3	TRBV4-1	CASSQAWSSEAGNTIYF	TGCGCCAGCAGCCAAGCCTGGTCATCAGAGGCGGGAAACACCATATATTTT
TRBD1	NA	TRBJ1-6	TRBV6-5	CASKRGPRSPLHF	TGTGCCAGCAAGAGGGGGCCTCGGTCACCCCTCCACTTT
NA	NA	TRBJ1-2	TRBV18	CASSPGQGLFGYTF	TGTGCCAGCTCACCAGGGCAGGGACTTTTCGGCTACACCTTC
NA	NA	TRBJ2-5	TRBV20-1	CSALVAETQYF	TGCAGTGCTTTGGTAGCAGAGACCCAGTACTTC
NA	NA	TRBJ2-2	TRBV6-4	CASQDKNTGELFF	TGTGCCAGCCAAGACAAGAACACCGGGGAGCTGTTTTTT
NA	few	TRBJ1-2	TRBV9	CASSAVREVGGGYTF	TGTGCCAGCAGCGCGGTCCGGGAGGTTGGAGGTGGCTACACCTTC
TRBD1	NA	TRBJ1-1	TRBV18	CASSRGTGGGSTEAFF	TGTGCCAGCTCACGGGGAACAGGGGGCGGAAGCACTGAAGCTTTCTTT
NA	once	TRBJ2-6	TRBV4-2	CASRLRGSGANVLTF	TGTGCCAGCAGACTTAGGGGCTCTGGGGCCAACGTCCTGACTTTC
NA	NA	TRBJ1-4	TRBV6-1	CASSDMSWGRGRDVGEKLFF	TGTGCCAGCAGTGATATGTCCTGGGGCAGGGGAAGAGACGTAGGGGAAAAACTGTTTTTT
NA	NA	TRBJ2-3	TRBV7-8	CASSLVGSGTSTDTQYF	TGTGCCAGCAGCTTAGTTGGGTCGGGGACTAGCACAGATACGCAGTATTTT
NA	NA	TRBJ1-2	TRBV6-6	CASSRQRDYGYTF	TGTGCCAGCAGTCGACAGCGGGATTATGGCTACACCTTC
NA	NA	TRBJ1-5	TRBV7-2	CASSLSRYTGSHQPQHF	TGTGCCAGCAGCTTAAGTCGGTATACAGGGAGTCATCAGCCCCAGCATTTT
NA	NA	TRBJ1-2	TRBV6-5	CASRMTSSHGYTF	TGTGCCAGCAGAATGACATCAAGTCATGGCTACACCTTC
TRBD1	NA	TRBJ2-4	TRBV6-2/TRBV6-3	CASSYRTGTPKNIQYF	TGTGCCAGCAGTTACAGGACAGGGACCCCCAAAAACATTCAGTACTTC
NA	NA	TRBJ1-3	TRBV11-2	CASSTPSGVSIYF	TGTGCCAGCAGCACCCCCTCAGGGGTCTCCATATATTTT
NA	NA	TRBJ1-2	TRBV5-6	CASTQTESIANYGYTF	TGTGCCAGCACCCAAACGGAGAGCATAGCTAACTATGGCTACACCTTC
NA	NA	TRBJ1-2	TRBV12-3/TRBV12-4	CASRPALGTGYTF	TGTGCCAGCAGACCAGCCCTAGGAACTGGCTACACCTTC
TRBD2	NA	TRBJ2-5	TRBV7-9	CASSVYSGGQETQYF	TGTGCCAGCAGCGTATATAGCGGGGGCCAAGAGACCCAGTACTTC
NA	NA	TRBJ2-5	TRBV5-6	CASSSQGGETQYF	TGTGCCAGCAGCTCACAGGGAGGGGAGACCCAGTACTTC
TRBD1	NA	TRBJ2-5	TRBV7-2	CASSLGSGGRWETQYF	TGTGCCAGCAGCTTAGGGTCAGGGGGCCGTTGGGAGACCCAGTACTTC
TRBD1	NA	TRBJ1-2	TRBV11-2	CASSLDRTGGGYTF	TGTGCCAGCAGCTTAGACAGGACAGGCGGCGGCTACACCTTC
NA	NA	TRBJ1-2	TRBV5-1	CASSLDSNYGYTF	TGCGCCAGCAGCTTGGACAGTAACTATGGCTACACCTTC
NA	NA	TRBJ2-5	TRBV5-1	CASSSRGETQYF	TGCGCCAGCAGCTCCCGGGGAGAGACCCAGTACTTC
NA	NA	TRBJ1-1	TRBV7-9	CASRTTQGNEAFF	TGTGCCAGCAGAACAACACAGGGTAACGAAGCTTTCTTT
NA	once	TRBJ2-5	TRBV6-1	CASSESGTIYFGETQYF	TGTGCCAGCAGTGAATCCGGGACAATTTATTTCGGGGAGACCCAGTACTTC
NA	NA	TRBJ2-5	TRBV6-5	CASRTDRPPGTQYF	TGTGCCAGCAGAACCGACAGGCCTCCAGGGACCCAGTACTTC
NA	NA	TRBJ2-4	TRBV2	CATQRDSGNIQYF	TGTGCCACCCAAAGGGACTCAGGGAACATTCAGTACTTC
NA	once	TRBJ1-1	TRBV3-1/TRBV3-2	CASSQAELGGRQAFF	TGTGCCAGCAGCCAAGCTGAGCTCGGCGGTCGGCAAGCTTTCTTT
TRBD1	NA	TRBJ2-3	TRBV4-1	CASSPLPGTGGAGGSQYF	TGCGCCAGCAGCCCTCTGCCCGGGACAGGGGGCGCAGGGGGTTCCCAGTATTTT
NA	few	TRBJ1-1	TRBV19	CASSPGGRMNTEAFF	TGTGCCAGTAGTCCTGGGGGCCGTATGAACACTGAAGCTTTCTTT
NA	NA	TRBJ1-2	TRBV2	CASSAGVNGYTF	TGTGCCAGCAGTGCAGGGGTCAATGGCTACACCTTC
NA	NA	TRBJ2-6	TRBV6-1	CASSEPGFLSGANVLTF	TGTGCCAGCAGTGAACCAGGGTTCCTCTCTGGGGCCAACGTCCTGACTTTC
NA	NA	TRBJ1-5	TRBV6-5	CASREGRGGNQPQHF	TGTGCCAGCAGAGAGGGCAGGGGTGGGAATCAGCCCCAGCATTTT
NA	NA	TRBJ2-2	TRBV6-5	CASSSQGFVSGELFF	TGTGCCAGCAGTTCCCAGGGATTTGTATCCGGGGAGCTGTTTTTT